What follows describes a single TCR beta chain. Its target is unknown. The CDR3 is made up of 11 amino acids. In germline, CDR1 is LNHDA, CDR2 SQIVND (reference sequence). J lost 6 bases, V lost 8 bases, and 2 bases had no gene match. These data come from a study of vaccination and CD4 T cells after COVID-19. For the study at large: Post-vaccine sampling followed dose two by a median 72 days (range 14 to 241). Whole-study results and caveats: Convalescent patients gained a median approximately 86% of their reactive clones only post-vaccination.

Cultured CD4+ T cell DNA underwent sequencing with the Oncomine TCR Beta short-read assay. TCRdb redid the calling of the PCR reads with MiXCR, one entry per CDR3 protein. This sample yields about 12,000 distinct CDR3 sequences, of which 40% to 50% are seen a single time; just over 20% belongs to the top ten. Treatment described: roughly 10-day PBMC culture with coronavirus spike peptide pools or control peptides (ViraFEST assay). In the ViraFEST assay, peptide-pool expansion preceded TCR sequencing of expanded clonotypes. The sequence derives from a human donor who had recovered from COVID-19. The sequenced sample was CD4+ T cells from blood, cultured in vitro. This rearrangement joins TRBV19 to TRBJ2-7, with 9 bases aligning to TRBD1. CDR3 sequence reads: CASGTGSEQYF. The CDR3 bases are TGTGCCAGTGGGACAGGGAGCGAGCAGTACTTC.